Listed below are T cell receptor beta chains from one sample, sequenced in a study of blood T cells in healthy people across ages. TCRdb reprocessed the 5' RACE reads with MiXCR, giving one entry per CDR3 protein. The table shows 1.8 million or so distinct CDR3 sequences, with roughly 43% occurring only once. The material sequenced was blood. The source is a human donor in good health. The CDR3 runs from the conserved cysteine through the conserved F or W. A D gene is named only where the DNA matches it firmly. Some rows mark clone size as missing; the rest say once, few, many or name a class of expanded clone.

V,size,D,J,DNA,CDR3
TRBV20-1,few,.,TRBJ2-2,TGCAGTGCTAGATTGGGGTACACCGGGGAGCTGTTTTTT,CSARLGYTGELFF
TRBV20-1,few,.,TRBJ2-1,TGCAGTGCCAAGTACAGGGTCGGTGAGCAGTTCTTC,CSAKYRVGEQFF
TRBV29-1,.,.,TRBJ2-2,TGCAGCGTTGTTGTGGGGGCTACGAACACCGGGGAGCTGTTTTTT,CSVVVGATNTGELFF
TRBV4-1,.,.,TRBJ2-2,TGCGCCAGCAGCCAAGATGGGGGTAGCGCCAGGGAGCTGTTTTTT,CASSQDGGSARELFF
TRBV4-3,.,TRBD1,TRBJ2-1,TGCGCCAGCAGCCAGGGGGTGGGACAGGGGTTGTTTAGTGAGCAGTTCTTC,CASSQGVGQGLFSEQFF
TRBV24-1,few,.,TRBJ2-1,TGTGCCACCAGTGATTTTGACTGGAGGGGGTCCTACAATGAGCAGTTCTTC,CATSDFDWRGSYNEQFF
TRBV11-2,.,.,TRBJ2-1,TGTGCCAGCAGCTTGTACGGGGTAGGGAATGAGCAGTTCTTC,CASSLYGVGNEQFF
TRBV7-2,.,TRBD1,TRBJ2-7,TGTGCCAGCAGCCAACAGGGGGCATCCTACGAGCAGTACTTC,CASSQQGASYEQYF
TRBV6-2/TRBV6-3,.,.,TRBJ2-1,TGTGCCAGCAGTTACGCAGGGTTGTCCTACAATGAGCAGTTCTTC,CASSYAGLSYNEQFF
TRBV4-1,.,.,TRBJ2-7,TGCGCCAGCAGCCAGACTATGATAGAGCAGTACTTC,CASSQTMIEQYF
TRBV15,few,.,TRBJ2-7,TGTGCCACCAGCAGAGATGAGTCCGAGCAGTACTTC,CATSRDESEQYF
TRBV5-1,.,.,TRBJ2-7,TGCGCCAGCAGCGTTTCAGCCGCGATCTACGAGCAGTACTTC,CASSVSAAIYEQYF
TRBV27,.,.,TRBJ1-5,TGTTCCAGCAGTCGTCAGACCGGAGGGCAGCCCCAGCATTTT,CSSSRQTGGQPQHF
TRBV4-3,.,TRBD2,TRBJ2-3,TGCGCCAGCAGCCTCGGGACTAGCGGGGGGGTGACAGATACGCAGTATTTT,CASSLGTSGGVTDTQYF
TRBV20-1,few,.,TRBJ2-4,TGCAGTGCTCCCTTCGAGGGCGGGCAGTACTTC,CSAPFEGGQYF
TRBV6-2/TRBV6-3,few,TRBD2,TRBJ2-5,TGTGCCAGCAGTTACTCGCCGCGGGGGGTAGGTCAGGAGACCCAGTACTTC,CASSYSPRGVGQETQYF
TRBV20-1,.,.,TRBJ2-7,TGCAGTGCTAGGCCACTCCGATCCGAGCAGTACTTC,CSARPLRSEQYF
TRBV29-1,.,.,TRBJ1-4,TGCAGCGTTGATGAGGGCTCCGATGAAAAACTGTTTTTT,CSVDEGSDEKLFF
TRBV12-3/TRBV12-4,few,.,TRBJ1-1,TGTGCCAGCAGTTTACGGGGACCCACTGAAGCTTTCTTT,CASSLRGPTEAFF
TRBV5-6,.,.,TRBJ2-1,TGTGCCAGCAGCACCGGACAGCATAGCTCCTACAATGAGCAGTTCTTC,CASSTGQHSSYNEQFF
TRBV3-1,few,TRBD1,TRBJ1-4,TGTGCCAGCAGCCTCCGGGGACAGGTCGGCGAAAAACTGTTTTTT,CASSLRGQVGEKLFF
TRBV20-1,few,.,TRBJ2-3,TGCAGTGCCGACCCCCCGGGACCCAACACAGATACGCAGTATTTT,CSADPPGPNTDTQYF
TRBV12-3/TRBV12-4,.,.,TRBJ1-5,TGTGCCAGCAGTTTCCCCAATCAAGGTCAGCCCCAGCATTTT,CASSFPNQGQPQHF
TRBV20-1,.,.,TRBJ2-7,TGCAGTGCTAGAAAGGACAGCACCTACGAGCAGTACTTC,CSARKDSTYEQYF
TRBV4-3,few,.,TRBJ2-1,TGCGCCAGCAGCCAAGTTTATAGGGACTCTTACAATGAGCAGTTCTTC,CASSQVYRDSYNEQFF
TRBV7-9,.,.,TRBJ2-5,TGTGCCAGCAGCTTATCTCCGCAGGGACAAGAGACCCAGTACTTC,CASSLSPQGQETQYF
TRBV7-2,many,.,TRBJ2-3,TGTGCCAGCAGCTTCTCTGATCAAGATACGCAGTATTTT,CASSFSDQDTQYF
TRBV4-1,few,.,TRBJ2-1,TGCGCCAGCAGCCCCAAGGGGGAAAGCTCCTACAATGAGCAGTTCTTC,CASSPKGESSYNEQFF
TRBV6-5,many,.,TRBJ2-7,TGTGCCAGCAGCCCTCTTGGTGGGGGTTACGAGCAGTACTTC,CASSPLGGGYEQYF
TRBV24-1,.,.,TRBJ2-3,TGTGCCACCAGTGAGGAGGGCCCGGCAGATACGCAGTATTTT,CATSEEGPADTQYF
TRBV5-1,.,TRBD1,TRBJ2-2,TGCGCCAGCAGCGACCCTGGGACAGGGGACACCGGGGAGCTGTTTTTT,CASSDPGTGDTGELFF
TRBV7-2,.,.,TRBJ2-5,TGTGCCAGCAGCTTAGCGTGGGGGAAAGAGACCCAGTACTTC,CASSLAWGKETQYF
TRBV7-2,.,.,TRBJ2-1,TGTGCCAGCAGCTCCCAAGTAGGAGGCAGCTCCTACAATGAGCAGTTCTTC,CASSSQVGGSSYNEQFF
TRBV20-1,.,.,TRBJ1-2,TGCAGTGCTAAGACACGGGGGCCTGGGGGCTACACCTTC,CSAKTRGPGGYTF
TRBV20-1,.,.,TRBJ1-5,TGCAGTGCTGGTCGAGGGCAGATCGGTCAGCCCCAGCATTTT,CSAGRGQIGQPQHF
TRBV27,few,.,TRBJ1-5,TGTGCCAGCAGTCCAACACAGGGTGTCAGCAATCAGCCCCAGCATTTT,CASSPTQGVSNQPQHF
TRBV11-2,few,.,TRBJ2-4,TGTGCCAGCAGCTCTACCTGGGACATTCAGTACTTC,CASSSTWDIQYF
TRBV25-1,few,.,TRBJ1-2,TGTGCCAGCAGTGAATACAGAGGGGCACCTTTTGGCTACACCTTC,CASSEYRGAPFGYTF
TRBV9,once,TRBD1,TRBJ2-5,TGTGCCAGCAGCGAAGGACAGGGGGCCTGGGAGACCCAGTACTTC,CASSEGQGAWETQYF
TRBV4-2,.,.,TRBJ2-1,TGTGCCAGCAGCCAAGAGGGGGGAAGGGGAGGTGAGCAGTTCTTC,CASSQEGGRGGEQFF
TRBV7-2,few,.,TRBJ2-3,TGTGCCAGCAGCAACCGGGCCTACAGCACAGATACGCAGTATTTT,CASSNRAYSTDTQYF
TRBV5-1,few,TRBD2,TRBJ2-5,TGTGCCAGCAGCTTAGTGGCTAGCGGGGGGCAAGAGACCCAGTACTTC,CASSLVASGGQETQYF
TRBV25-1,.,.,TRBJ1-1,TGTGCCAGCTTGGCGGTAGAGAACACTGAAGCTTTCTTT,CASLAVENTEAFF
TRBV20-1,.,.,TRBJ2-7,TGCAGTGCTAGCCAGGGGTTCTACGAGCAGTACTTC,CSASQGFYEQYF
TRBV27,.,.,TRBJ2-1,TGTGCCAGCAGTTCAGGTTTGGGCACCAGCTCCTACAATGAGCAGTTCTTC,CASSSGLGTSSYNEQFF
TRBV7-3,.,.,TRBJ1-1,TGTGCCAGCAGCCGAGCGGGTCCGAACACTGAAGCTTTCTTT,CASSRAGPNTEAFF
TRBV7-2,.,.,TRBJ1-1,TGTGCCAGCAGCTTAAACCACCCGGTTGCTTTGAACACTGAAGCTTTCTTT,CASSLNHPVALNTEAFF
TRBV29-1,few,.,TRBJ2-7,TGCAGCGTCACCTATAACGGACTCCCAGACTACGAGCAGTACTTC,CSVTYNGLPDYEQYF
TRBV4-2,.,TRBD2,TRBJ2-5,TGTGCCAGCAGCCAAGAGGGAGGGGCCTGGAGGGAGACCCAGTACTTC,CASSQEGGAWRETQYF
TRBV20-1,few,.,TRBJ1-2,TGCAGTGCTTCTATTCTATACAGCTATGGCTACACCTTC,CSASILYSYGYTF
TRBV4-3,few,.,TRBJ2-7,TGCGCCAGCAGCCAAGATACCCCCTACGAGCAGTACTTC,CASSQDTPYEQYF
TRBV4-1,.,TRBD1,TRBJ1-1,TGCGCCAGCGGGACAGGGGGGGCTGAAGCTTTCTTT,CASGTGGAEAFF
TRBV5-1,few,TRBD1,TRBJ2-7,TGCGCCAGCAGCCCGGACGGACAGGGACGATACGAGCAGTACTTC,CASSPDGQGRYEQYF
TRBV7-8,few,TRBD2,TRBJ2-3,TGTGCCAGCAGCTCTCCGGAGCGGGGGGTTGGAGATACGCAGTATTTT,CASSSPERGVGDTQYF
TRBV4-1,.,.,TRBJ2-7,TGCGCCAGCAGCCTGCGGCTACAGTCCTACGAGCAGTACTTC,CASSLRLQSYEQYF
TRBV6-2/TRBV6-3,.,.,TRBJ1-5,TGTGCCAGCAGATTTGGGGGGCAGCCCCAGCATTTT,CASRFGGQPQHF
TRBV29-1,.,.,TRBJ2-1,TGCAGCGTTGATAGGGTCTCCTACAATGAGCAGTTCTTC,CSVDRVSYNEQFF
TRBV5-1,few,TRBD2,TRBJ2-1,TGCGCCAGCAGCTTGGCTACGTGGGAGGGTGAGCAGTTCTTC,CASSLATWEGEQFF